This T cell receptor (beta chain) was recorded in a study of T-cell memory formation after mild COVID-19. The study, taken as a whole, reports: There was no confirmation that second-wave clones peaking on day 37 were SARS-CoV-2 specific.

TCR alpha and TCR beta cDNA libraries carrying sample barcodes and UMIs came from 5'RACE with constant-segment primers. TCRdb independently ran MiXCR on the 5' RACE reads; one entry per CDR3 protein. The table has under 200,000 distinct CDR3 sequences, over 10% seen once; the top ten hold about 3.3%. As to this clonotype: Its antigen is still unknown.

With 8 bases clipped from V and 7 bases from J, the junction kept 7 bases outside the gene matches. The CDR3 has 12 amino acids. The sequenced sample was PBMCs or a T cell subset sorted from them (not recorded which). The chain is built from TRBV12-3 or TRBV12-4 and TRBJ2-5; 7 positions agree with TRBD2. The sequence was collected from a man younger than 35 who had mild COVID-19 (a few samples of this study predate the infection). Cell type and time point are not known. Written as DNA, the CDR3 is TGTGCCAGCGCCTCCCCGGGGGGGACCCAGTACTTC. Translating it yields CASASPGGTQYF.